In this sample, the clone carrying this T cell receptor beta chain turned up many times. MiXCR, applied by TCRdb to the 5' RACE reads, yields one record per CDR3 protein. The sample has 39,000 or so distinct CDR3 sequences; 4.5% to 7% are singletons. The germline V gene encodes CDR1 LNHNV and CDR2 YYDKDF (reference sequence). CDR3 length equals 15 residues. J gave up 3 bases and V 5 bases, and 6 bases lay outside the gene matches. The data originate from a study of early T cells in non-severe SARS-CoV-2 infection. Sequenced here: whole blood, sampled at baseline. This clonotype was obtained from an adult who was a healthcare worker with PCR-confirmed SARS-CoV-2 infection or an uninfected control (not recorded which). This chain joins TRBV15 and TRBJ1-4; 7 bases match TRBD1. CDR3 coding DNA: TGTGCCACCAGCGAAGGGGGCAGACCTAATGAAAAACTGTTTTTT. Amino acid sequence: CATSEGGRPNEKLFF.